These 31 T cell receptor gamma chains share one sample of origin, sequenced in a study of γδ T cells in repeated Plasmodium falciparum infection. TCRdb called clones from the multiplex PCR reads again using CATT. The table shows tens of thousands of gamma-chain clones, with 3% occurring only once. Flow sorting of PBMC yielded separate Vgamma9/Vdelta2+ and Vdelta2-negative gammadelta T cell populations for bulk repertoire analysis. The sample consisted of gamma-delta T cells from blood. Every receptor here comes from a pool of human donors (malaria-infected and uninfected, not separated).

This clone was seen at least ten times. At residue 6, TCRdb's protein disagrees with the DNA translation; the protein shown here derives from the DNA. The V and J genes are TRGV4 and TRGJ1 or TRGJ2. Assignment of the J gene here rests on matching the DNA to germline, because TCRdb gives none. CDR1 is EGSTGY, CDR2 YDSYTSSV, per germline. CDR3 size: 10 residues. The V and J ends lost 6 bases and 8 bases, in that order; junction bases with no gene match: 4. In nucleotides, the CDR3 is TGTGCCACCTGGAATAATAAGAAACTCTTT. It encodes CATWNNKKLF.

This clone came up many times. A single base is all that separates this from a far larger clone, so a read error is likely. This sample includes further DNA sequences coding for the same CDR3. The CDR3 DNA is TGTGCCTTGTACCCGAACTATTATAAGAAACTCTTT. It encodes CALYPNYYKKLF. This chain joins TRGV9 and TRGJ1 or TRGJ2. TCRdb leaves out the J gene; it was filled in here by matching the DNA to germline. This CDR3 is built from 12 residues. Germline CDR1 is GITISATS and CDR2 is ISYDGTV (reference sequence). J gave up 4 bases and V 8 bases, and 8 bases lay outside the gene matches.

This clone has ten or more counts. A far larger clone is one base from this, pointing to a likely read error. CDR3 sequence: CALWDVHYYKKLF. CDR3 nucleotides: TGCGCCTTGTGGGACGTCCATTATTATAAGAAACTCTTT. The V and J genes are TRGV9 and TRGJ1 or TRGJ2. Per the germline V gene, CDR1 is GITISATS and CDR2 is ISYDGTV (reference sequence). The CDR3 covers 13 residues.

This clone has a count of ten or more. For this DNA, TCRdb reports the protein of a much larger clone, which diverges at residue 4, most likely from a read error; the protein presented here is translated directly from the DNA. This rearrangement joins TRGV8 to TRGJP2. The CDR3 loop spans 12 amino acids. CDR1 and CDR2 (germline): VENAVY, YDSYNSRV. CDR3 bases: TGTGCCACCGGGGATAGTGATTGGATCAAGACGTTT. Residues: CATGDSDWIKTF.

In this sample, this clone turned up a few times. TCRdb records a much larger clone's protein for this DNA, with a difference at residue 11 that likely arises from a read error; the protein given is the translation of the DNA. The chain has TRGV9 and TRGJ1 or TRGJ2. No J gene was available from TCRdb, and it was assigned here by a germline match of the DNA. The CDR3 spans 15 residues. Germline loops: CDR1 GITISATS, CDR2 ISYDGTV (reference sequence). CDR3 nucleotides: TGTGCCTTGTGGGAAGTCTTACTGCCTTATTGTAAGAAACTCTTT. This encodes CALWEVLLPYCKKLF.

As for this clone: TCRdb's entry gives the protein of a much larger clone, which mismatches this DNA's translation at residue 5, likely from a read error; the protein reported here is translated from the DNA. The chain uses TRGV4 and TRGJ1 or TRGJ2. TCRdb is silent on the J gene; assignment here came from matching the DNA to germline. With 5 bases clipped from V and 6 bases from J, the junction kept 10 bases outside the gene matches. The CDR3 is 13 amino acids. The germline V gene has CDR1 EGSTGY and CDR2 YDSYTSSV. The CDR3 DNA reads as TGTGCCACCTGGGGTGCCCCCCGTTATAAGAAACTCTTT. Its translation: CATWGAPRYKKLF.

This clone was found many times. This probably arose from a read error, given a far larger clone one base away. Other DNA sequences from this sample encode an identical CDR3 as well. The chain uses TRGV2 and TRGJ1 or TRGJ2. TCRdb supplies no J gene; here it was assigned by aligning the nucleotide sequence to germline. CDR1 and CDR2 (germline): EGSNGY, YDSYNSKV. The CDR3 loop spans 12 amino acids. CDR3 protein: CATWKNYYKKLF. In DNA form, the CDR3 reads TGTGCCACCTGGAAGAATTATTACAAGAAACTCTTT.

This clone was counted at least ten times. TCRdb records a much larger clone's protein for this DNA, with a difference at residue 11 that likely arises from a read error; the protein given is the translation of the DNA. The chain recombines TRGV9 with TRGJP. Looked up from germline, CDR1 is GITISATS and CDR2 is ISYDGTV (reference sequence). The CDR3 sequence is 15 residues long. The CDR3 DNA is TGTGCCTTGTGGGAGGAAGAGTTGGGCAAAGAAATCAAGGTATTT. Protein product: CALWEEELGKEIKVF.

As concerns this clone: The mismatch at residue 7 between this DNA's translation and the TCRdb protein of a much larger clone likely reflects a read error; the protein shown is translated from the DNA. The chain links TRGV9 to TRGJ1 or TRGJ2. No J segment appears in TCRdb, so it was assigned here by matching the sequence to germline. Unmatched junction bases numbered 10, after V lost 0 bases and J lost 5 bases. CDR1 is GITISATS and CDR2 is ISYDGTV in the germline V gene (reference sequence). The CDR3 runs 15 residues. The DNA of the CDR3 is TGTGCCTTGTGGGAGGTGCGCCCTGGGGATTATAAGAAACTCTTT. Translation gives CALWEVRPGDYKKLF.

Only a few counts were recorded for this clone. This probably arose from a read error, given a far larger clone one base away. Other nucleotide sequences in the sample specify the same CDR3. This chain joins TRGV9 and TRGJP. The J gene comes from matching the DNA to germline here; TCRdb lacks it. The germline gives CDR1 GITISATS, CDR2 ISYDGTV (reference sequence). The V segment lost 0 bases and the J segment 16 bases; nucleotides outside the gene matches: 18. CDR3 size: 18 residues. DNA for the CDR3: TGTGCCTTGTGGGAGGTGCGGGTATGGAGTTGGGCGAAAAAAATCAAGGTATTT. It specifies CALWEVRVWSWAKKIKVF.

A note on this clone: A far larger clone is one nucleotide away, so this likely arose from a read error. The sample contains more than one DNA sequence encoding this CDR3. The J gene is uncalled and the V gene is TRGV9. Germline CDR1 GITISATS, CDR2 ISYDGTV (reference sequence). This CDR3 spans 14 amino acids. Here the CDR3 DNA reads TGTGCCTTGTGGGACCACCTCCAGGCTTATAAGAAGCTCTTT. Encoded protein: CALWDHLQAYKKLF.

Comments on this clone: TCRdb's entry gives the protein of a much larger clone, which mismatches this DNA's translation at residue 8, likely from a read error; the protein reported here is translated from the DNA. The V gene is TRGV9, the J gene TRGJP. The J gene, missing from TCRdb, was assigned here through DNA to germline matching. Germline V gene lookup returns CDR1 GITISATS and CDR2 ISYDGTV (reference sequence). With 2 bases clipped from V and 4 bases from J, the junction kept 8 bases outside the gene matches. CDR3 size: 18 residues. CDR3 residues: CALWEELDQELGKKIKVF. The CDR3 coding sequence is TGTGCCTTGTGGGAGGAACTAGACCAAGAGTTGGGCAAAAAAATCAAGGTATTT.

This clone occurred many times. V is TRGV3 and J is TRGJ1 or TRGJ2. V lost 0 bases to trimming and J lost 11 bases; unmatched junction nucleotides: 10. The CDR3 loop spans 13 amino acids. Germline CDR1 and CDR2: VTNTFY and YDVSTARD (reference sequence). CDR3 loop: CATWDRLLWQKLF. For the CDR3, the DNA is TGTGCCACCTGGGACAGGCTCCTGTGGCAGAAACTCTTT.

This clone was recorded at least ten times. A far larger clone is only one base removed, so a read error is likely. The chain uses TRGV9 and TRGJ1 or TRGJ2. The J gene is not listed in TCRdb, so it was assigned here from a DNA match to germline. This CDR3 contains 12 residues. The germline V gene has CDR1 GITISATS and CDR2 ISYDGTV (reference sequence). In nucleotides, the CDR3 is TGTGCCCTGTGGGAGCTATGTATGGAGAAACTCTTT. Translated, it gives CALWELCMEKLF.

About this clone itself: The protein TCRdb gives is from a much larger clone and does not agree with this DNA's translation at residue 12, likely a read error; the protein shown here comes from the DNA. CDR3 in amino acids: CALWEPKGSDWVKTF. In DNA, the CDR3 is TGTGCCTTGTGGGAGCCCAAGGGTAGTGATTGGGTCAAGACGTTT. The genes are TRGV9 and TRGJP2. In the absence of a J gene in TCRdb, the DNA was matched to germline to assign it here. The germline V gene has CDR1 GITISATS and CDR2 ISYDGTV (reference sequence). CDR3 length equals 15 residues.

This clone occurred many times. The TCRdb record carries a much larger clone's protein, which differs from this DNA's translation at residue 5; a read error is the likely cause, and the protein listed here is the DNA translation. The genes are TRGV9 and TRGJP. The J gene, not given by TCRdb, was assigned here from a germline match of the nucleotide sequence. CDR3 length: 18 amino acids. V gave up 5 bases and J gave up 4 bases; unmatched junction bases: 11. Germline V lookup: CDR1 GITISATS, CDR2 ISYDGTV (reference sequence). The CDR3 DNA reads TGTGCCTTGTGGGGGGTTCATCCTCAAGAGTTGGGCAAAAAAATCAAGGTATTT. As protein: CALWGVHPQELGKKIKVF.

Details on this clone: The TCRdb protein comes from a much larger clone and disagrees with this DNA's translation at residue 5, likely due to a read error; the protein given here is derived from the DNA. The V gene call reads TRGV4; no J gene was called. CDR1 is EGSTGY and CDR2 is YDSYTSSV in the germline V gene. The CDR3 consists of 11 residues. The CDR3 loop is CATWNARVGVF. The CDR3 nucleotides read TGTGCCACCTGGAATGCGCGGGTTGGAGTCTTT.

This clone was picked up a small number of times. For this DNA, TCRdb reports the protein of a much larger clone, which diverges at residue 17, most likely from a read error; the protein presented here is translated directly from the DNA. The chain carries TRGV4 and TRGJ1 or TRGJ2. TCRdb supplies no J gene; here it was assigned by aligning the nucleotide sequence to germline. V was clipped by 3 bases and J by 11 bases; unmatched bases: 34. CDR1 EGSTGY and CDR2 YDSYTSSV come from the germline V gene. The CDR3 extends over 20 amino acids. The CDR3 DNA sequence: TGTGCCACCTGGGATTATTTCCAGACAAGGCATAATGGGTGTCGTAGAGAGAAACTCTTT. Translated, it gives CATWDYFQTRHNGCRREKLF.

This clone was counted ten times or more. The rearrangement links TRGV9 to TRGJ1 or TRGJ2. V dropped 3 bases and J dropped 11; count of bases not matched to a gene: 7. There are 11 residues in the CDR3. CDR1 and CDR2 from the germline V gene are GITISATS and ISYDGTV (reference sequence). DNA of the CDR3: TGTGCCTTGTGGGAGCGGATGGAGAAACTCTTT. Amino acids: CALWERMEKLF.

This chain uses TRGV2 with TRGJ1 or TRGJ2. The J gene, absent from TCRdb, was called here by matching the DNA to germline. The CDR3 runs to 12 residues. The ends lost 4 bases at V and 12 bases at J; junction bases unmatched: 12. The germline V gene encodes CDR1 EGSNGY and CDR2 YDSYNSKV. As DNA, the CDR3 is TGTGCCACCTGGGAAGCAGGGTTGGTGAAACTCTTT. Translation gives CATWEAGLVKLF.

This clone was seen a handful of times. For this DNA, TCRdb reports the protein of a much larger clone, which diverges at residue 4, most likely from a read error; the protein presented here is translated directly from the DNA. The J gene is TRGJP, the V gene TRGV9. In the absence of a J gene in TCRdb, the DNA was matched to germline to assign it here. The germline gives CDR1 GITISATS, CDR2 ISYDGTV (reference sequence). CDR3 size: 17 residues. The CDR3 sequence is CALREVLQELGKKIKVF. CDR3 sequence (DNA): TGTGCCTTGAGGGAGGTCCTCCAAGAGTTGGGCAAAAAAATCAAGGTATTT.

In its sample, this clone was seen a few times. TCRdb attributes to this sequence the protein of a much larger clone, which differs from the DNA translation at residue 12; a read error is likely, and the protein displayed is translated from the DNA. No J gene was called, and the V gene is TRGV9. This CDR3 has 14 residues. Germline V gene sequence: CDR1 GITISATS, CDR2 ISYDGTV (reference sequence). CDR3 in DNA: TGTGCCTTGTGGGAGGGCCGAAATTATTATAAGGAACTCTTT. Its protein is CALWEGRNYYKELF.

For this clone: A far more abundant clone sits one base away, making this likely a read error. Other nucleotide sequences in the sample specify the same CDR3. The V gene call reads TRGV9; no J gene was called. CDR3 length equals 17 residues. Germline V gives CDR1 GITISATS, CDR2 ISYDGTV (reference sequence). The CDR3 nucleotides are TGTGCCTTGTGGGTACTCCTCCAAGAGTTGGGCAAAAAAATCAAGGTGTTT. Protein product: CALWVLLQELGKKIKVF.

This clone was recorded a few times. A read error is likely here: a far larger clone is one base away. The rearrangement joins TRGV9 to TRGJ1 or TRGJ2. The J gene was not available in TCRdb and was assigned here by matching the DNA to germline segments. From germline, CDR1 is GITISATS and CDR2 ISYDGTV (reference sequence). CDR3 length equals 11 residues. The DNA of the CDR3 is TGTGCCCTGTGGGACTCAAATAAGAAACTCTTT. Amino acids: CALWDSNKKLF.

The sample holds a few counts of this clone. V is TRGV9 and J is TRGJ1 or TRGJ2. The J gene, missing from TCRdb, was assigned here through DNA to germline matching. V gave up 0 bases and J gave up 8 bases; unmatched junction bases: 19. This CDR3 is built from 17 residues. CDR1 is GITISATS and CDR2 is ISYDGTV in the germline V gene (reference sequence). The CDR3: CALWEVRGQSASDKKLF. CDR3 DNA: TGTGCCTTGTGGGAGGTGCGGGGTCAATCAGCCTCTGATAAGAAACTCTTT.

This clone was seen many times. For this DNA, TCRdb reports the protein of a much larger clone, which diverges at residue 9, most likely from a read error; the protein presented here is translated directly from the DNA. The chain employs TRGV5 and TRGJP2. Looked up from germline, CDR1 is VINAFY and CDR2 is YDVSNSKD. The CDR3 runs 16 residues. The V segment lost 0 bases and the J segment 10 bases; nucleotides outside the gene matches: 14. CDR3 bases: TGTGCCACCTGGGACAGGCTTAGTTGTAGGATTTGGATCAAGACGTTT. It yields the protein CATWDRLSCRIWIKTF.

On this clone: A far bigger clonotype differs at one base, so this is likely a read error. Other DNA sequences within the sample encode an identical CDR3. The chain carries TRGV9 and TRGJP. TCRdb offers no J gene call, so here the DNA was matched to germline to obtain one. Germline trimming cut 0 bases from V and 7 bases from J; bases unmatched to any gene: 18. CDR3 length: 21 residues. Germline assignment: CDR1 GITISATS and CDR2 ISYDGTV (reference sequence). Written as DNA, the CDR3 is TGTGCCTTGTGGGAGGTGCATGGTTCGGTACGTAAGGAGTTGGGCAAAAAAATCAAGGTATTT. Translation: CALWEVHGSVRKELGKKIKVF.

At least ten counts were recorded for this clone. This may be a read error, as it is one base from a much larger clone. No DNA is shown, since the ends of the CDR3 on it are uncertain; the CDR3 is the one TCRdb lists. The J gene is uncalled and the V gene is TRGV5. The CDR3 comprises 30 residues, both ends counted. Germline V gives CDR1 VINAFY, CDR2 YDVSNSKD. The CDR3 loop reads CATWDSRVRNSLAVEQHWLSQVSIGRIQHF.

This clone was seen many times. TCRdb shows a much larger clone's protein in place of this DNA's translation, and the two differ at residue 13, likely through a read error; the protein shown is translated from the DNA. The chain joins TRGV9 to TRGJP. As TCRdb names no J gene, one was assigned here on the basis of a DNA match to germline. The germline CDR1 and CDR2 sequences are GITISATS and ISYDGTV (reference sequence). The CDR3 runs 17 residues. Here the CDR3 DNA reads TGTGCCTTGTGGGAGGTCCTCCAAGAGTTGGGCAAAAGAATCAAGGTATTT. This translates into CALWEVLQELGKRIKVF.

Concerning this clone itself: A far larger clone is off by one base, so a read error is likely. This specimen includes other DNA sequences encoding the same CDR3. V and J are TRGV9 and TRGJP. Because TCRdb records no J gene, it was assigned here through a match of the DNA to germline. V lost 0 bases to trimming and J lost 4 bases; unmatched junction nucleotides: 6. From germline, CDR1 is GITISATS and CDR2 ISYDGTV (reference sequence). The length of the CDR3 is 18 residues. In DNA form, the CDR3 reads TGTGCCTTGTGGGAGGTGGGTTCTCAAGAGTTGGGCAAAAAAATCAAGGTATTT. This codes for CALWEVGSQELGKKIKVF.

This clone appeared once. The V call is TRGV8, the J call TRGJP2. The J gene is not listed in TCRdb, so it was assigned here from a DNA match to germline. The CDR3 runs to 15 residues. Germline V gene sequence: CDR1 VENAVY, CDR2 YDSYNSRV. Trimming removed 4 bases from V and 6 bases from J; junction bases left unmatched: 11. Here the CDR3 DNA reads TGTGCCACCTGGGAGTTAGTCTGGGGTGATTGGATCAAGACGTTT. This sequence encodes CATWELVWGDWIKTF.